This T cell receptor beta chain originates from a study of graft-versus-host responses after intestinal transplantation. The V gene lost 7 bases and the J gene lost 4 bases, with 12 bases spanning the gap. Germline CDR1 is MNHNS and CDR2 is SASEGT. CDR3 length: 13 amino acids. Produced via immunoSEQ multiplex PCR; TCRdb's table is partial and in-frame only. The table includes 130,000 to 150,000 clones, 80% to 95% detected once. Turning to this clone: What it recognizes is unknown.

The source material was unstimulated CD4+ T cells sorted from spleen or lymph node cells, sampled before intestinal transplant. The chain joins TRBV6-1 to TRBJ2-3; maybe TRBD2 (5 bases). The receptor comes from a human donor who received an intestinal transplant. The CDR3 loop is CASTRGKADTQYF. In nucleotides, the CDR3 is TGTGCCAGCACACGAGGGAAGGCAGATACGCAGTATTTT.